One sample yielded the 7 T cell receptor beta chains listed below, sequenced in a study of T cells in Graves' hyperthyroidism and ophthalmopathy. Amplified regions were TCR beta CDR3 sequences from RNA transcripts. TCR CDR3 underwent first-round RT-PCR with the HTBI primer set. TCRdb fed the multiplex PCR reads into MiXCR, producing one record per CDR3 protein. The sample includes about 660,000 distinct CDR3 sequences, over 40% of them seen just once. Material: peripheral blood or thyroid tissue (not recorded which). These receptors were collected from an adult man with Graves' disease, either hyperthyroidism or ophthalmopathy (not recorded which).

Many counts were recorded for this clonotype. The chain joins TRBV7-9 to TRBJ1-4; 10 bases match TRBD1. The CDR3 sequence is 15 residues long. V lost 5 bases to trimming and J lost 5 bases; unmatched junction nucleotides: 5. CDR1 and CDR2 from the germline V gene are SEHNR and FQNEAQ (reference sequence). In nucleotides, the CDR3 is TGTGCCAGCAGCGGAACGGGACAGGGGAATGAAAAACTGTTTTTT. Its translation is CASSGTGQGNEKLFF.

This clonotype was seen a few times. This chain joins TRBV7-9 and TRBJ2-7, with 9 bases lining up with TRBD2. The junction had 17 bases not matched to a gene; V was cut back by 1 base and J by 4 bases. The CDR3 consists of 19 residues. Germline V lookup: CDR1 SEHNR, CDR2 FQNEAQ (reference sequence). CDR3 nucleotides: TGTGCCAGCAGCTTAGTTGCGGGAGGGCCAAACTACGTTCGTTACGAGCAGTACTTC. Its translation: CASSLVAGGPNYVRYEQYF.

As DNA, the CDR3 is TGTGCCAGCAGCCAAGATCTAGGGGGGGCGAACACTGAAGCTTTCTTT. Translation: CASSQDLGGANTEAFF. This chain links TRBV12-3 or TRBV12-4 with TRBJ1-1; the D gene is possibly TRBD1 (6 bases). V was shortened by 6 bases and J by 1 base, with 18 bases between the two germline ends. The CDR3 length is 16 residues.

J is TRBJ1-5 and V is TRBV7-2; 9 nucleotides match TRBD1. V lost 5 bases, J lost 2 bases, and 13 bases stayed unmatched. From germline, CDR1 is SGHTA and CDR2 FQGNSA. The CDR3 has 18 amino acids. The CDR3 sequence is CASSPGDRVLTGNQPQHF. The CDR3 DNA reads TGTGCCAGCAGCCCTGGGGACAGGGTGCTTACGGGCAATCAGCCCCAGCATTTT.

The sample holds many counts of this clonotype. This chain links TRBV10-3 with TRBJ1-4, with D possibly being TRBD1 (5 bases). V lost 2 bases to trimming and J lost 5 bases, with 9 bases between them. CDR3 size: 14 residues. CDR1 and CDR2 (germline): ENHRY, SYGVKD. The CDR3 DNA follows: TGTGCCATCAGTGAGGCAGGGCTCAATGAAAAACTGTTTTTT. Protein product: CAISEAGLNEKLFF.

The DNA of the CDR3 is TGTGCCATCAGCGAACGAGGACAGGGGGCTTCACCCCTCCACTTT. Its translation is CAISERGQGASPLHF. The chain carries TRBV10-3 and TRBJ1-6; 11 nucleotides match TRBD1. The V segment lost 6 bases and the J segment 9 bases; nucleotides outside the gene matches: 7. From germline, CDR1 is ENHRY and CDR2 SYGVKD. CDR3 size: 15 residues.

This clonotype turned up a few times. This chain uses TRBV9 with TRBJ2-2; no reliable D call. Per germline, CDR1 SGDLS and CDR2 YYNGEE. The CDR3 has 14 residues. Trimming removed 1 base at V and 0 bases at J, with 4 bases between. As DNA, the CDR3 is TGTGCCAGCAGCGTACAAACGAACACCGGGGAGCTGTTTTTT. Translation gives CASSVQTNTGELFF.